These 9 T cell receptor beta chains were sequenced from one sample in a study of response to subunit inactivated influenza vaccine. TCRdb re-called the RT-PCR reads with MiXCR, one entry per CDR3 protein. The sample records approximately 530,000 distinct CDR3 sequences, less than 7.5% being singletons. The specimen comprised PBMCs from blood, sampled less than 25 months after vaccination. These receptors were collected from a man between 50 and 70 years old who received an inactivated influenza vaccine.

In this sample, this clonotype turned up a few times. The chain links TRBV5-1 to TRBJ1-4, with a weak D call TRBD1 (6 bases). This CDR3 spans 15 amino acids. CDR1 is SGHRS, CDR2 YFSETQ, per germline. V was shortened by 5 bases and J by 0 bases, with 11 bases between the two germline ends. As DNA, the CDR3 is TGCGCCAGCAGGGGGGCGCTTGCAACTAATGAAAAACTGTTTTTT. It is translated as CASRGALATNEKLFF.

CDR3 residues: CASSERYYEQYF. CDR3 nucleotides: TGTGCCAGCAGTGAAAGATACTACGAGCAGTACTTC. This rearrangement joins TRBV2 to TRBJ2-7; D is unresolved. V was shortened by 2 bases and J by 3 bases, with 5 bases between the two germline ends. This CDR3 region has 12 residues. From germline, CDR1 is SNHLY and CDR2 FYNNEI. Full variable domain (rest looked up from reference TRBV2 and TRBJ2-7): EPEVTQTPSHQVTQMGQEVILRCVPISNHLYFYWYRQILGQKVEFLVSFYNNEISEKSEIFDDQFSVERPDGSNFTLKIRSTKLEDSAMYFCASSERYYEQYFGPGTRLTVT.

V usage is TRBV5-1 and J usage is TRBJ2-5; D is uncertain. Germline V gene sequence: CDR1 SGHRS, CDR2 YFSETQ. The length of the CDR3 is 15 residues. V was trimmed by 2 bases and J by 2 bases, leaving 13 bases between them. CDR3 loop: CASSFMADFQETQYF. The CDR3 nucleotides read TGCGCCAGCAGCTTTATGGCAGACTTTCAAGAGACCCAGTACTTC. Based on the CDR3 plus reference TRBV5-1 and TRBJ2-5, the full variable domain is KAGVTQTPRYLIKTRGQQVTLSCSPISGHRSVSWYQQTPGQGLQFLFEYFSETQRNKGNFPGRFSGRQFSNSRSEMNVSTLELGDSALYLCASSFMADFQETQYFGPGTRLLVL.

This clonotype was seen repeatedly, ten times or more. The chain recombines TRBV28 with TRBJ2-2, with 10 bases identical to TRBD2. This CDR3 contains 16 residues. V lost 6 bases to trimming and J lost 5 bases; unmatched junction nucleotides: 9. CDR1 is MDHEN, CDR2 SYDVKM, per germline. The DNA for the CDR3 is TGTGCCAGCAGCCCTGATCTAGCGGGGGCAACCGGGGAGCTGTTTTTT. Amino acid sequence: CASSPDLAGATGELFF. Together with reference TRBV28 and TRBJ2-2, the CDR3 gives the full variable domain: DVKVTQSSRYLVKRTGEKVFLECVQDMDHENMFWYRQDPGLGLRLIYFSYDVKMKEKGDIPEGYSVSREKKERFSLILESASTNQTSMYLCASSPDLAGATGELFFGEGSRLTVL.

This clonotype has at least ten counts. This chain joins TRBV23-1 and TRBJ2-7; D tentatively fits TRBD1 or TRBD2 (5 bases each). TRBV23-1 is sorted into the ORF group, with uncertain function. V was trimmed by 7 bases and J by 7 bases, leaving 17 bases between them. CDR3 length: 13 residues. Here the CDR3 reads CASTNGGRGEQYF. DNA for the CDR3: TGCGCCAGCACCAATGGGGGACGTGGAGAGCAGTACTTC.

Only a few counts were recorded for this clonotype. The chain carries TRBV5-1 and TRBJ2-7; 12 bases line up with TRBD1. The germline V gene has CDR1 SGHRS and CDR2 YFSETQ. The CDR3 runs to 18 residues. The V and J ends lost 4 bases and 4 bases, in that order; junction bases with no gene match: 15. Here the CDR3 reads CASSLTRSGQGASYEQYF. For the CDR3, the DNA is TGCGCCAGCAGCCTCACCCGTTCGGGACAGGGGGCGTCATACGAGCAGTACTTC.

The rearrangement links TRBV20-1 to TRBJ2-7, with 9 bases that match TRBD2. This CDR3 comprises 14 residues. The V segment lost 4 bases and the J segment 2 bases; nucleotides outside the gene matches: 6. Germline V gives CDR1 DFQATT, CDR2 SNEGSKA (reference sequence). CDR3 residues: CSAMEPSGAYEQYF. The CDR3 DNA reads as TGCAGTGCTATGGAGCCTAGCGGGGCCTACGAGCAGTACTTC.

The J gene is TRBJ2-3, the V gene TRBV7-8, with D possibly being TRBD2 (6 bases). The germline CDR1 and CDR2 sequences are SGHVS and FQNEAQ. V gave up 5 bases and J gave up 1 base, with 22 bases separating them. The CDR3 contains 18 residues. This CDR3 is CASSAGGITWSGTDTQYF. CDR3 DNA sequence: TGTGCCAGCAGCGCCGGAGGGATTACGTGGTCCGGCACAGATACGCAGTATTTT.

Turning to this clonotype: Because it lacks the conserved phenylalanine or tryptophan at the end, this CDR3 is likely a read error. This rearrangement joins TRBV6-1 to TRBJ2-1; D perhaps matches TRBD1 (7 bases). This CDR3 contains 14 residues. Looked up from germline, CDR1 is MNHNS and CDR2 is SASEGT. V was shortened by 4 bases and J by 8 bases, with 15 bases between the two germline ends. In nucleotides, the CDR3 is TGTGCCAGCAGTGGCGGGGTAGGGGGCGATGAGCAGTTCTCC. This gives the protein CASSGGVGGDEQFS.